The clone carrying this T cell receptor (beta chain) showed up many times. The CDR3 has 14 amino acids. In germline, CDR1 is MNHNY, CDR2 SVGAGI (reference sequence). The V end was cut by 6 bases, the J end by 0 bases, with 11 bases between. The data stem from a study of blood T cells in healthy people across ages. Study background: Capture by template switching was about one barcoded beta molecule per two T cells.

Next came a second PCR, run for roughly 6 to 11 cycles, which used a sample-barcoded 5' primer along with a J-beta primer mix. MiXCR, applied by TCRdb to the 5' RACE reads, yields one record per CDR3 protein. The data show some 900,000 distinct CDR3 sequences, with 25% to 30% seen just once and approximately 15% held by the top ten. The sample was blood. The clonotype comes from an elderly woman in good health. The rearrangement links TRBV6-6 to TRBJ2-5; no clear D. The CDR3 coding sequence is TGTGCCAGCAGCCCCCGGATGTACCAAGAGACCCAGTACTTC. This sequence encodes CASSPRMYQETQYF.